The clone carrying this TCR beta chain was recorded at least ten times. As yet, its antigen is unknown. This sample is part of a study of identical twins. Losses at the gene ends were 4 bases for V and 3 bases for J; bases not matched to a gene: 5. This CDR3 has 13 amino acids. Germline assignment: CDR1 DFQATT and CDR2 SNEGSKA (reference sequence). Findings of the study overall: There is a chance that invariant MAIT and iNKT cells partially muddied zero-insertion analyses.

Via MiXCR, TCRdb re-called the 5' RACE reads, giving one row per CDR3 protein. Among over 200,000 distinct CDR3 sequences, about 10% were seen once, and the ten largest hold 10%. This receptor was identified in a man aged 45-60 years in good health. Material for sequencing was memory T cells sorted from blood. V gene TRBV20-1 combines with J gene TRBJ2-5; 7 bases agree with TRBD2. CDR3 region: CSATRDYEETQYF. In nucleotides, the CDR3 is TGCAGTGCTACCCGGGACTACGAAGAGACCCAGTACTTC.